These T cell receptor beta chains were read from a single sample in a study of T-cell reconstitution after alpha-beta-depleted transplantation in children. MiXCR, run by TCRdb on the PCR reads, gives a single entry per CDR3 protein. This table holds about 350,000 distinct CDR3 sequences, about an eighth found once. The sample consisted of PBMCs, taken from the stem cell graft. The source of these receptors is a human donor who donated a stem cell graft to a child with Fanconi anemia. The CDR3 runs from the conserved cysteine through the conserved F or W. The D gene is left open where the match is weak. Size values are once, few and many counts, or a class for expanded clones, and some rows have none.

>many|TRBJ1-2|TRBD1|TRBV7-2
CASSLESGGGYTF
TGTGCCAGCAGCTTAGAATCAGGGGGAGGCTACACCTTC
>.|TRBJ1-1|TRBD1|TRBV5-6
CASSSDPGTGGNEAFF
TGTGCCAGCAGCTCGGACCCCGGGACAGGGGGCAATGAAGCTTTCTTT
>.|TRBJ2-1|TRBD1|TRBV6-2/TRBV6-3
CASSYYRGGYNEQFF
TGTGCCAGCAGTTACTACAGGGGTGGCTACAATGAGCAGTTCTTC
>few|TRBJ1-5|.|TRBV4-3
CASSQAAGAGVNQPQHF
TGCGCCAGCAGCCAAGCCGCCGGGGCGGGAGTTAATCAGCCCCAGCATTTT
>.|TRBJ2-3|.|TRBV9
CASSPWMTDTQYF
TGTGCCAGCAGCCCCTGGATGACAGATACGCAGTATTTT
>many|TRBJ2-1|TRBD2|TRBV20-1
CSARDFRTSGVHNEQFF
TGCAGTGCTAGAGATTTTCGGACTAGCGGGGTTCACAATGAGCAGTTCTTC
>few|TRBJ2-3|TRBD2|TRBV9
CASSVTLSGGPTSTDTQYF
TGTGCCAGCAGCGTAACTCTTAGCGGGGGACCTACTAGCACAGATACGCAGTATTTT
>.|TRBJ1-4|.|TRBV5-5
CASSLLFSEKLFF
TGTGCCAGCAGCTTGCTGTTCAGTGAAAAACTGTTTTTT
>.|TRBJ2-3|.|TRBV5-1
CASSLLPPPDTQYF
TGCGCCAGCAGCTTGTTACCCCCCCCAGATACGCAGTATTTT
>few|TRBJ2-1|.|TRBV24-1
CATSDPGGGLYNEQFF
TGTGCCACCAGTGACCCCGGAGGTGGTCTCTACAATGAGCAGTTCTTC
>many|TRBJ2-3|.|TRBV7-9
CASSFSGTDTQYF
TGTGCCAGCAGCTTTTCCGGGACAGATACGCAGTATTTT
>few|TRBJ2-2|TRBD1|TRBV28
CASNWGDRMTGELFF
TGTGCCAGCAACTGGGGGGACAGGATGACCGGGGAGCTGTTTTTT
>.|TRBJ2-6|TRBD2|TRBV12-3/TRBV12-4
CASIPAGGARGANVLTF
TGTGCCAGCATCCCGGCGGGGGGGGCGCGTGGGGCCAACGTCCTGACTTTC
>.|TRBJ1-2|.|TRBV9
CASSVAYGGYGYTF
TGTGCCAGCAGCGTAGCTTACGGAGGATATGGCTACACCTTC
>few|TRBJ2-7|.|TRBV5-6
CASSLSDPYEQYF
TGTGCCAGCAGCTTATCGGATCCCTACGAGCAGTACTTC
>few|TRBJ1-2|.|TRBV6-1
CASSGGGLISYGYTF
TGTGCCAGCAGCGGCGGGGGGCTTATAAGCTATGGCTACACCTTC
>.|TRBJ2-7|.|TRBV20-1
CCARTVGLNSREQYF
TGCTGTGCTAGAACTGTTGGTTTGAACTCTCGCGAGCAGTACTTC
>few|TRBJ1-1|.|TRBV4-3
CASSQDQLNTEAFF
TGCGCCAGCAGCCAAGATCAGTTGAACACTGAAGCTTTCTTT
>many|TRBJ1-1|.|TRBV7-6
CASSLGSSRVGTEAFF
TGTGCCAGCAGCTTAGGGTCTTCCAGGGTGGGGACTGAAGCTTTCTTT
>.|TRBJ1-1|.|TRBV12-3/TRBV12-4
CASRRGYPEAFF
TGTGCCAGCAGACGGGGTTACCCTGAAGCTTTCTTT
>few|TRBJ2-5|TRBD1|TRBV11-2
CASSKGQGKETQYF
TGTGCCAGCAGCAAGGGACAGGGGAAAGAGACCCAGTACTTC
>few|TRBJ1-2|.|TRBV7-2
CASSLVSLEGYTF
TGTGCCAGCAGCTTAGTTAGCCTTGAGGGCTACACCTTC
>few|TRBJ2-1|.|TRBV24-1
CATSGPGRNNEQFF
TGTGCCACCAGTGGACCCGGTCGGAACAATGAGCAGTTCTTC
>.|TRBJ2-7|.|TRBV18
CASSSDNTYEQYF
TGTGCCAGCTCATCGGACAACACCTACGAGCAGTACTTC
>many|TRBJ2-1|.|TRBV12-3/TRBV12-4
CASSLTVEQFF
TGTGCCAGCAGTCTTACAGTGGAGCAGTTCTTC
>.|TRBJ1-4|.|TRBV12-2
CASRFTGGRGEKLFF
TGTGCAAGTCGCTTCACAGGGGGCCGCGGTGAAAAACTGTTTTTT
>.|TRBJ2-1|TRBD2|TRBV2
CASSEEPQRGYNEQFF
TGTGCCAGCAGTGAGGAGCCTCAGCGGGGGTACAATGAGCAGTTCTTC
>many|TRBJ2-3|TRBD1|TRBV12-3/TRBV12-4
CASSFWTGTGYF
TGTGCCAGCAGTTTTTGGACAGGAACCGGGTATTTT
>.|TRBJ2-5|TRBD2|TRBV6-5
CASSYLSGGQETQYF
TGTGCCAGCAGTTACCTTAGCGGGGGGCAAGAGACCCAGTACTTC
>few|TRBJ2-1|TRBD1|TRBV6-2/TRBV6-3
CASRTLPGQGKNEQFF
TGTGCCAGCAGAACGTTGCCGGGACAGGGGAAGAATGAGCAGTTCTTC
>.|TRBJ2-1|TRBD2|TRBV4-1
CASSQEGTSGYNEQFF
TGCGCCAGCAGCCAAGAGGGGACTAGCGGGTACAATGAGCAGTTCTTC
>.|TRBJ1-4|.|TRBV20-1
CSAGGRDNEKLFF
TGCAGTGCCGGAGGGAGAGATAATGAAAAACTGTTTTTT
>many|TRBJ1-3|.|TRBV4-2
CASSQVDISGNTIYF
TGTGCCAGCAGCCAAGTCGACATCTCTGGAAACACCATATATTTT
>few|TRBJ1-1|.|TRBV27
CASSLWRWTEAFF
TGTGCCAGCAGTTTATGGAGGTGGACTGAAGCTTTCTTT
>.|TRBJ1-1|.|TRBV2
CASSEAVRTEAFF
TGTGCCAGCAGTGAAGCAGTCCGTACTGAAGCTTTCTTT
>.|TRBJ1-5|TRBD1|TRBV18
CASSPSTTGENQPQHF
TGTGCCAGCTCACCATCAACGACAGGGGAAAATCAGCCCCAGCATTTT
>.|TRBJ2-3|TRBD2|TRBV11-2
CASSLPGLGSLTDTQYF
TGTGCCAGCAGCCTACCCGGACTAGGAAGTCTCACAGATACGCAGTATTTT
>.|TRBJ2-1|.|TRBV9
CASSVVFSPNEQFF
TGTGCCAGCAGCGTGGTCTTCAGCCCCAATGAGCAGTTCTTC
>many|TRBJ1-1|.|TRBV12-3/TRBV12-4
CASSPTLAVNTEAFF
TGTGCCAGCAGTCCTACTTTAGCAGTGAACACTGAAGCTTTCTTT
>many|TRBJ1-5|.|TRBV7-6
CASSPFSGENQPQHF
TGTGCCAGCAGCCCCTTTTCGGGGGAGAATCAGCCCCAGCATTTT
>.|TRBJ2-2|.|TRBV10-1
CASTDEDGELFF
TGCGCCAGCACCGATGAGGATGGGGAGCTGTTTTTT
>few|TRBJ1-6|.|TRBV15
CATSRDPARMGSPLHF
TGTGCCACCAGCAGAGATCCCGCCAGGATGGGTTCACCCCTCCACTTT
>many|TRBJ1-5|TRBD1|TRBV5-1
CASSLEGALDQPQHF
TGCGCCAGCAGCTTGGAGGGGGCTCTGGATCAGCCCCAGCATTTT
>.|TRBJ1-4|TRBD1|TRBV27
CASSRRQGYGEKLFF
TGTGCCAGCAGTCGCCGACAGGGGTACGGTGAAAAACTGTTTTTT
>.|TRBJ2-4|TRBD1|TRBV28
CASSQYRDRPPKNIQYF
TGTGCCAGCAGCCAATATAGGGACAGGCCCCCAAAAAACATTCAGTACTTC
>few|TRBJ2-7|.|TRBV6-2/TRBV6-3
CASSYLGMTYEQYF
TGTGCCAGCAGCTACCTGGGTATGACCTACGAGCAGTACTTC
>.|TRBJ1-5|.|TRBV14
CASSLTEDQPQHF
TGTGCCAGCAGCCTGACGGAGGATCAGCCCCAGCATTTT
>few|TRBJ1-3|TRBD1|TRBV9
CASSAQTGGINTIYF
TGTGCCAGCAGCGCCCAGACAGGGGGCATAAACACCATATATTTT